The rows below give T cell receptor beta chains drawn from one sample of a study of cytomegalovirus exposure and HLA in healthy donors. This table comes from immunoSEQ multiplex PCR, and its TCRdb copy is limited to in-frame clones, with some not included. The sample contains some 180,000 clones, 75% to 90% of which appear only once. The material sequenced was PBMCs. These receptor sequences come from a boy aged 2 to 10 in good health and CMV-seronegative. CDR3s include the opening cysteine and the closing phenylalanine or tryptophan. The D gene is left open where the match is weak. Size tells how often a clone was seen (once, few, many) or the class of an expanded clone, and some rows leave it out.

D	V	length	size	J	DNA	CDR3
TRBD2	TRBV6-5	11	-	TRBJ2-7	TGTGCCAGCAGTAACGGGGGGGAGCAGTACTTC	CASSNGGEQYF
-	TRBV20-1	11	-	TRBJ1-2	TGCAGTGCTACCGGACAGTATGGCTACACCTTC	CSATGQYGYTF
-	TRBV6-6	13	-	TRBJ2-5	TGTGCCAGCAGTTACAATCCGGTCGGGACCCAGTACTTC	CASSYNPVGTQYF
TRBD1	TRBV7-2	15	-	TRBJ2-7	TGTGCCAGCAGCTTAGGGACAGGGGTTCCCTACGAGCAGTACTTC	CASSLGTGVPYEQYF
-	TRBV9	13	-	TRBJ1-5	TGTGCCAGCAGTGAGACTGGAATTGGGCCCCAGCATTTT	CASSETGIGPQHF
TRBD1	TRBV25-1	15	-	TRBJ2-7	TGTGCCAGCAGTGAAGAGACAGGGATTTCCTACGAGCAGTACTTC	CASSEETGISYEQYF
TRBD1	TRBV5-6	15	-	TRBJ2-1	TGTGCCAGCAGAAACCCCCGGACAGGGGGGAATGAGCAGTTCTTC	CASRNPRTGGNEQFF
TRBD1	TRBV9	17	-	TRBJ2-6	TGTGCCAGCAGCTCCCGGGACAGGGTCTCTGGGGCCAACGTCCTGACTTTC	CASSSRDRVSGANVLTF
-	TRBV30	13	-	TRBJ1-1	TGTGCCTGGAGTTCTACAGGGAGCACTGAAGCTTTCTTT	CAWSSTGSTEAFF
-	TRBV4-1	17	-	TRBJ1-6	TGCGCCAGCAGCCCACTAAGCCCGAGCTCCTATAATTCACCCCTCCACTTT	CASSPLSPSSYNSPLHF
-	TRBV5-1	13	-	TRBJ1-1	TGCGCCAGCAGCTCCGACGGGGATTATGAAGCTTTCTTT	CASSSDGDYEAFF
-	TRBV7-9	14	-	TRBJ1-5	TGTGCCAGCAGCTTAGACGTTTCGGGACAGCCCCAGCATTTT	CASSLDVSGQPQHF
-	TRBV5-6	14	-	TRBJ2-7	TGTGCCAGCAGGGGGGCGGGACAGAGCTACGAGCAGTACTTC	CASRGAGQSYEQYF
-	TRBV28	12	once	TRBJ2-2	TGTGCCAGCAGCTTTGGGCCCGGGGAGCTGTTTTTT	CASSFGPGELFF
-	TRBV5-5	15	-	TRBJ2-1	TGTGCCAGCAGCCTTCGCTCCGTTAGCCGGTATGAGCAGTTCTTC	CASSLRSVSRYEQFF
-	TRBV28	15	-	TRBJ1-1	TGTGCCAGCAGGAGAATCGGACAGTTAAACACTGAAGCTTTCTTT	CASRRIGQLNTEAFF
TRBD1	TRBV30	12	-	TRBJ1-2	TGTGCCTGGGGACAGGGAATCTATGGCTACACCTTC	CAWGQGIYGYTF
TRBD1	TRBV7-7	18	-	TRBJ1-3	TGTGCCAGCAGCCAACCCCCCTTGGACAGGGAAACTGGAAACACCATATATTTT	CASSQPPLDRETGNTIYF
TRBD1	TRBV28	15	once	TRBJ1-1	TGTGCCAGCAGTCCTGCAGGGGGGCCGGGCACTGAAGCTTTCTTT	CASSPAGGPGTEAFF
TRBD2	TRBV5-4	14	-	TRBJ2-7	TGTGCCAGCAGCCGTGGGGGACTAGCCTACGAGCAGTACTTC	CASSRGGLAYEQYF
TRBD1	TRBV6-5	16	-	TRBJ2-2	TGTGCCAGCAGTTCACGACAGGGGATCGGGCCCGGGGAGCTGTTTTTT	CASSSRQGIGPGELFF
TRBD2	TRBV2	15	-	TRBJ2-7	TGTGCCAGCAGCGACACTAGCGGGAGCTCCTACGAGCAGTACTTC	CASSDTSGSSYEQYF
-	TRBV6-1	15	-	TRBJ1-2	TGTGCCAGCAGTGGGGAGCGGGGGGGTGGCTATGGCTACACCTTC	CASSGERGGGYGYTF
TRBD1	TRBV30	13	once	TRBJ2-7	TGTGCCTGGCAGGAAACAGGGGCCCACGAGCAGTACTTC	CAWQETGAHEQYF
TRBD1	TRBV5-8	16	-	TRBJ1-6	TGTGCCAGCAGCTTGGTAGGGGGCCTGTATAATTCACCCCTCCACTTT	CASSLVGGLYNSPLHF
-	TRBV5-1	15	-	TRBJ1-3	TGCGCCAGCAGCTTGGATGCGAAAAGCGGAAACACCATATATTTT	CASSLDAKSGNTIYF